A selection of T cell receptor beta chains follows, all from one sample in a study of human T cells and chemical hapten exposure. Using its own MiXCR run on the RACE reads, TCRdb lists one record per CDR3 protein. The repertoire holds tens of thousands of distinct CDR3 sequences, with 10% as singletons. This specimen consisted of whole blood, obtained in connection with sensitization to the hapten diphenylcyclopropenone (DPC). Receptor source: a woman aged 45-65 years with alopecia areata. Some clones in this sample may be carry-over from other donors' samples. The CDR3 runs from the conserved cysteine through the conserved F or W. D genes are given only for firm matches. Clone size appears in some rows only: once, few, many, or a class for an expanded clone.

CDR3aa: CASSQHTGELFF; d_gene: NA; v_gene: TRBV3-1; abundance: many; j_gene: TRBJ2-2
CDR3aa: CASSPPLVRGQFF; d_gene: NA; v_gene: TRBV11-1; abundance: few; j_gene: TRBJ2-1
CDR3aa: CVSSYRGGQPQHF; d_gene: NA; v_gene: TRBV6-5; abundance: NA; j_gene: TRBJ1-5
CDR3aa: CASSPGLVTGELFF; d_gene: NA; v_gene: TRBV7-2; abundance: NA; j_gene: TRBJ2-2
CDR3aa: CAISGLAGGDTQYF; d_gene: TRBD2; v_gene: TRBV7-2; abundance: NA; j_gene: TRBJ2-3
CDR3aa: CASNFAGFQETQYF; d_gene: NA; v_gene: TRBV11-2; abundance: many; j_gene: TRBJ2-5
CDR3aa: CASSPWRIAGDTGELFF; d_gene: TRBD2; v_gene: TRBV7-9; abundance: many; j_gene: TRBJ2-2
CDR3aa: CASRPSLAGVVSYNEQFF; d_gene: TRBD2; v_gene: TRBV5-1; abundance: many; j_gene: TRBJ2-1
CDR3aa: CSVGPDRVITDTQYF; d_gene: TRBD1; v_gene: TRBV29-1; abundance: many; j_gene: TRBJ2-3
CDR3aa: CASHNEQFF; d_gene: NA; v_gene: TRBV3-1; abundance: NA; j_gene: TRBJ2-1
CDR3aa: CASSYGTSGSTDTQYF; d_gene: TRBD2; v_gene: TRBV6-1; abundance: many; j_gene: TRBJ2-3
CDR3aa: CASSRGVGTDYGYTF; d_gene: TRBD1; v_gene: TRBV3-1; abundance: few; j_gene: TRBJ1-2
CDR3aa: CASSYTSYGYTF; d_gene: NA; v_gene: TRBV2; abundance: few; j_gene: TRBJ1-2
CDR3aa: CASSRLGFTFYEQYF; d_gene: NA; v_gene: TRBV11-2; abundance: many; j_gene: TRBJ2-7
CDR3aa: CASSLVVRAGGRNEQFF; d_gene: TRBD1; v_gene: TRBV7-2; abundance: few; j_gene: TRBJ2-1
CDR3aa: CASSQSQGADYGYTF; d_gene: TRBD1; v_gene: TRBV5-1; abundance: NA; j_gene: TRBJ1-2
CDR3aa: CATSRDRGQAPYGYTF; d_gene: TRBD1; v_gene: TRBV15; abundance: few; j_gene: TRBJ1-2
CDR3aa: CASSFPGLAAEQFF; d_gene: TRBD2; v_gene: TRBV7-6; abundance: many; j_gene: TRBJ2-1
CDR3aa: CASRLLLGSANEQFF; d_gene: NA; v_gene: TRBV27; abundance: NA; j_gene: TRBJ2-1
CDR3aa: CASSVRGDNEQFF; d_gene: NA; v_gene: TRBV9; abundance: many; j_gene: TRBJ2-1
CDR3aa: CSVEDTGRTTFF; d_gene: NA; v_gene: TRBV29-1; abundance: NA; j_gene: TRBJ1-1
CDR3aa: CASSLKAETGDGYTF; d_gene: TRBD1; v_gene: TRBV7-6; abundance: few; j_gene: TRBJ1-2
CDR3aa: CASSVDENQPQHF; d_gene: NA; v_gene: TRBV9; abundance: NA; j_gene: TRBJ1-5
CDR3aa: CASSHPTVYEQYF; d_gene: NA; v_gene: TRBV5-4; abundance: many; j_gene: TRBJ2-7
CDR3aa: CASSPLGQGVTGELFF; d_gene: TRBD1; v_gene: TRBV18; abundance: NA; j_gene: TRBJ2-2
CDR3aa: CASSRRAANTGELFF; d_gene: NA; v_gene: TRBV21-1; abundance: NA; j_gene: TRBJ2-2
CDR3aa: CAWSRDTAMTQHF; d_gene: NA; v_gene: TRBV30; abundance: NA; j_gene: TRBJ1-5
CDR3aa: CASSSGLEVFF; d_gene: TRBD2; v_gene: TRBV7-9; abundance: NA; j_gene: TRBJ2-1
CDR3aa: CSVVRQETQYF; d_gene: NA; v_gene: TRBV29-1; abundance: few; j_gene: TRBJ2-5
CDR3aa: CASSQDLKGPWGVNTEAFF; d_gene: NA; v_gene: TRBV14; abundance: few; j_gene: TRBJ1-1
CDR3aa: CSTTRRQGNSEAFF; d_gene: TRBD1; v_gene: TRBV20-1; abundance: many; j_gene: TRBJ1-1
CDR3aa: CASNSGRSPDTQYF; d_gene: TRBD2; v_gene: TRBV7-6; abundance: many; j_gene: TRBJ2-3
CDR3aa: CASSFSGAGQPQHF; d_gene: NA; v_gene: TRBV7-2; abundance: NA; j_gene: TRBJ1-5
CDR3aa: CASSWGGADTEAFF; d_gene: NA; v_gene: TRBV6-6; abundance: few; j_gene: TRBJ1-1